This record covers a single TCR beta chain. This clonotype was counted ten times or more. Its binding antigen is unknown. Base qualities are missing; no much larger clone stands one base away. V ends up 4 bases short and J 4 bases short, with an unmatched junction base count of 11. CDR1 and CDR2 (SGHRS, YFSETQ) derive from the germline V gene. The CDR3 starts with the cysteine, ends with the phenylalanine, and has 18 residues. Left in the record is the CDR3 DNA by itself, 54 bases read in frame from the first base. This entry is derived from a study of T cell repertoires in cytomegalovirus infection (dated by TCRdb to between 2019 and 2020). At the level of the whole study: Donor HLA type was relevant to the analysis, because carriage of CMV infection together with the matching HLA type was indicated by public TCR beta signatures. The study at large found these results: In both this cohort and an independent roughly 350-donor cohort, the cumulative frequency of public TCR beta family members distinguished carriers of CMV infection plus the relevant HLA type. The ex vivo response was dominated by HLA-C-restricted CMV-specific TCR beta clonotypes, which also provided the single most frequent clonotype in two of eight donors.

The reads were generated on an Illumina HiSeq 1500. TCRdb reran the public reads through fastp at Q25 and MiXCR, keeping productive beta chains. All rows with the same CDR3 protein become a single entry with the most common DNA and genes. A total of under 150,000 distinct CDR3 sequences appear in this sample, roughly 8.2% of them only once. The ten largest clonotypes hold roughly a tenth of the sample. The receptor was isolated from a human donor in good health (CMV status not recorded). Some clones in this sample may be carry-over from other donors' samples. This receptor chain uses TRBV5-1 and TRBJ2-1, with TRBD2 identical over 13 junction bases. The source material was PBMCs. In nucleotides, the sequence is TGCGCCAGCAGCATGACTAGCGGGGGGCCGAGGGGTTACAATGAGCAGTTCTTC. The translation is CASSMTSGGPRGYNEQFF. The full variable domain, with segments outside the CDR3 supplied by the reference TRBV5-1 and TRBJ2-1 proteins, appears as KAGVTQTPRYLIKTRGQQVTLSCSPISGHRSVSWYQQTPGQGLQFLFEYFSETQRNKGNFPGRFSGRQFSNSRSEMNVSTLELGDSALYLCASSMTSGGPRGYNEQFFGPGTRLTVL.